This T cell receptor (beta chain) originates from a study of cytomegalovirus exposure and HLA in healthy donors. Study observations and caveats: The majority of TCR sequences were rare, yet some public TCRs appeared in many donors.

Comments on this clone: Its cognate antigen is unknown. The junction departs from germline at one end; a sequencing error may be responsible.

With 60 Vbeta and 13 Jbeta primers, the PCR was carried out. Sequencing was performed with immunoSEQ multiplex PCR; in TCRdb, only in-frame clones are kept and a portion is missing. The sample comprises some 130,000 clones, around 73% of which are singletons, and approximately 2.9% rests with the top ten. Germline CDR1 is LGHNA and CDR2 is YNFKEQ. The CDR3 contains 16 residues. This receptor was obtained from a human donor in good health. V is TRBV4-2 and J is TRBJ1-6; 8 bases line up with TRBD1. Specimen: PBMCs. CDR3 bases: TGTGCCAGCAGCCACCGACAGGGGTCGGGTATTTCACCCTTCCACTTT. It is translated as CASSHRQGSGISPFHF.